This passage covers 15 T cell receptor beta chains from one sample sequenced in a study of CD8+ T cells in alopecia areata. TCR sequencing used cDNA made by reverse transcription of extracted RNA. The data were produced by immunoSEQ multiplex PCR, yet TCRdb's version contains in-frame clones alone and is incomplete. The sample has about 250,000 clones; roughly two thirds are singletons. Sequencing used CD4+ T cells sorted from blood, obtained at week 0. Receptor source: a human donor with alopecia areata.

The chain recombines TRBV30 with TRBJ1-3; D may be TRBD1 (5 bases). CDR3 size: 14 residues. The germline V gene has CDR1 GTSNPN and CDR2 SVGIG (reference sequence). V dropped 5 bases and J dropped 8 bases, with 19 bases sitting between them. The CDR3 protein is CAWDYGAGRDTIYF. The CDR3, as DNA: TGTGCCTGGGATTATGGGGCCGGCAGGGACACCATATATTTT. Full variable domain (outside the CDR3, taken from reference TRBV30 and TRBJ1-3): SQTIHQWPATLVQPVGSPLSLECTVEGTSNPNLYWYRQAAGRGLQLLFYSVGIGQISSEVPQNLSASRPQDRQFILSSKKLLLSDSGFYLCAWDYGAGRDTIYFGEGSWLTVV.

The rearrangement links TRBV9 to TRBJ2-2; D might be TRBD2 (6 bases). Germline CDR1 and CDR2: SGDLS and YYNGEE. V was pared by 4 bases and J by 8 bases, with 15 bases between. This CDR3 spans 14 amino acids. DNA for the CDR3: TGTGCCAGCAGCCCCCGAAGGAGGGGAGGGGAGCTGTTTTTT. Translating it yields CASSPRRRGGELFF.

The rearrangement joins TRBV30 to TRBJ2-5; TRBD1 matches 12 bases. The CDR3 is made up of 13 amino acids. Germline V CDR1 and CDR2: GTSNPN, SVGIG (reference sequence). The V and J ends lost 1 base and 8 bases, in that order; junction bases with no gene match: 2. The CDR3 nucleotides are TGTGCCTGGAGTGGTGGGACAGGGGGCACCCAGTACTTC. Amino acid sequence: CAWSGGTGGTQYF.

This clone was found a few times. The rearrangement links TRBV4-2 to TRBJ2-3, with TRBD2 matching 9 bases. The trim removed 4 bases at V and 2 bases at J, leaving 10 bases unmatched. The germline gives CDR1 LGHNA, CDR2 YNFKEQ. The CDR3 is made up of 17 amino acids. The CDR3 coding sequence is TGTGCCAGCAGCCTAAGGGCGGAGCGGGGGGACACAGATACGCAGTATTTT. Residues: CASSLRAERGDTDTQYF.

This rearrangement joins TRBV7-6 to TRBJ2-1; D might be TRBD2 (7 bases). Germline V CDR1 and CDR2: SGHVS, FNYEAQ. V lost 1 base to trimming and J lost 6 bases, with 13 bases between them. The CDR3 runs to 15 residues. The CDR3 region has the DNA TGTGCCAGCAGCTTAGAGGGGGGGGTCAGCAATGAGCAGTTCTTC. Amino acid sequence: CASSLEGGVSNEQFF.

V gene TRBV30 combines with J gene TRBJ2-5; D tentatively reads TRBD1 or TRBD2 (5 bases each). Trimming removed 4 bases from V and 2 bases from J, with 11 bases in between. Germline V gene data show CDR1 as GTSNPN and CDR2 as SVGIG (reference sequence). The CDR3 is 13 residues long. DNA of the CDR3: TGTGCCTGGACGGGGCTAGCACAAGAGACCCAGTACTTC. Translation: CAWTGLAQETQYF.

The rearrangement links TRBV9 to TRBJ2-1; the D gene is possibly TRBD1 (6 bases). This CDR3 has 17 residues. V lost 0 bases and J 2 bases, leaving 15 bases between the germline ends. The germline CDR1 and CDR2 sequences are SGDLS and YYNGEE. The CDR3: CASSVATGRGPYNEQFF. The CDR3 DNA reads TGTGCCAGCAGCGTAGCTACGGGCAGGGGTCCCTACAATGAGCAGTTCTTC.

The chain recombines TRBV29-1 with TRBJ2-5, with TRBD2 identical over 7 bases. The germline gives CDR1 SQVTM, CDR2 ANQGSEA. This CDR3 is built from 11 residues. With 8 bases clipped from V and 5 bases from J, the junction kept 5 bases outside the gene matches. CDR3 residues: CSFGLVETQYF. CDR3 DNA: TGCAGCTTCGGACTAGTGGAGACCCAGTACTTC.

This clone has only a few counts. This chain links TRBV27 with TRBJ1-2; D might be TRBD1 (5 bases). V was cut by 4 bases and J by 3 bases, with 9 bases left in between. The CDR3 length is 13 residues. The germline gives CDR1 MNHEY, CDR2 SMNVEV (reference sequence). The CDR3 region is CASSSRTHYGYTF. As DNA, the CDR3 is TGTGCCAGCAGTTCCCGGACACACTATGGCTACACCTTC.

The chain recombines TRBV2 with TRBJ2-5; 9 bases agree with TRBD1. The germline V gene has CDR1 SNHLY and CDR2 FYNNEI. J gave up 5 bases and V 6 bases, and 7 bases lay outside the gene matches. The CDR3 is made up of 14 amino acids. The CDR3 nucleotides are TGTGCCAGCAGACCCGGGACAGGGTGGGAGACCCAGTACTTC. Its protein product is CASRPGTGWETQYF.

The rearrangement joins TRBV29-1 to TRBJ2-7; D call uncertain. CDR3 length: 13 residues. Trimming stripped 6 bases from V and 2 bases from J, with 14 bases between. Germline loops: CDR1 SQVTM, CDR2 ANQGSEA. The CDR3 spells CSVAWTSTYEQYF. The CDR3 coding sequence is TGCAGCGTGGCGTGGACCAGTACCTACGAGCAGTACTTC.

This sequence joins TRBV25-1 and TRBJ1-1, with D possibly being TRBD1 (5 bases). Germline lookup yields CDR1 MGHDK and CDR2 SYGVNS. The CDR3 extends over 14 amino acids. V lost 7 bases, J lost 0 bases, and 12 bases lay in between. As DNA, the CDR3 is TGTGCCAGCAAGGGGACGGGGATGAACACTGAAGCTTTCTTT. Amino acid sequence: CASKGTGMNTEAFF.

V gene TRBV7-8 combines with J gene TRBJ2-1, with D possibly being TRBD1 or TRBD2 (5 bases each). From germline, CDR1 is SGHVS and CDR2 FQNEAQ. This CDR3 is built from 15 residues. V shed 5 bases and J shed 0 bases, with 11 bases lying between them. This chain's CDR3 is CASSPMGVSYNEQFF. CDR3 DNA: TGTGCCAGCAGCCCAATGGGGGTCTCCTACAATGAGCAGTTCTTC.

The table lists this clone with a few counts. The chain carries TRBV7-2 and TRBJ1-5; D gene uncertain. There are 13 residues in the CDR3. V was pared by 4 bases and J by 5 bases, with 9 bases between. CDR1 is SGHTA, CDR2 FQGNSA, per germline. CDR3 amino acids: CASSSDGYQPQHF. CDR3 bases: TGTGCCAGCAGCTCGGACGGCTATCAGCCCCAGCATTTT. Combining the CDR3 with reference TRBV7-2 and TRBJ1-5 gives the whole variable domain GAGVSQSPSNKVTEKGKDVELRCDPISGHTALYWYRQSLGQGLEFLIYFQGNSAPDKSGLPSDRFSAERTGGSVSTLTIQRTQQEDSAVYLCASSSDGYQPQHFGDGTRLSIL.

V usage is TRBV20-1 and J usage is TRBJ2-5; D is uncertain. The CDR3 runs 10 residues. V was shortened by 4 bases and J by 5 bases, with 5 bases between the two germline ends. Germline CDR1 reads DFQATT; CDR2 reads SNEGSKA (reference sequence). The CDR3 DNA sequence: TGCAGTGCTAACGGGGAGACCCAGTACTTC. Encoded protein: CSANGETQYF.